This T cell receptor (beta chain) was recovered during a study of T cells in Graves' hyperthyroidism and ophthalmopathy. About this clonotype itself: Antigen unknown.

Amplification yielded TCR beta CDR3 regions, with RNA transcripts as the source. The HTBI primer set served for first-round RT-PCR of the TCR CDR3. TCRdb passed the multiplex PCR reads through MiXCR, listing each CDR3 protein once. This table holds hundreds of thousands of distinct CDR3 sequences, 46% found once. Notes on the study in general: Model output signaled ophthalmopathy a median approximately 6 months ahead of onset. Blood shared most expanded thyroid clonotypes above 0.001.

CDR1 is SQVTM and CDR2 is ANQGSEA in the germline V gene. The CDR3 loop spans 17 amino acids. V lost 0 bases, J lost 4 bases, and 21 bases lay in between. The sample comprised peripheral blood or thyroid tissue (not recorded which). The TCR sequence derives from a young woman with Graves' hyperthyroidism. The chain has TRBV29-1 and TRBJ1-2, with a weak D call TRBD1 (5 bases). In DNA form, the CDR3 reads TGCAGCGTTGAAGATCCCCAGCAGGCCCGGGGACCCTATGGCTACACCTTC. Translated, it gives CSVEDPQQARGPYGYTF. The full variable domain, in which reference TRBV29-1 and TRBJ1-2 provide the parts outside the CDR3, is SAVISQKPSRDICQRGTSLTIQCQVDSQVTMMFWYRQQPGQSLTLIATANQGSEATYESGFVIDKFPISRPNLTFSTLTVSNMSPEDSSIYLCSVEDPQQARGPYGYTFGSGTRLTVV.